The subject of this entry is one T cell receptor (beta chain). No antigen is known for it. J was trimmed by 4 bases and V by 5 bases; bases with no gene match: 8. The length of the CDR3 is 16 residues. Germline CDR1 is SGHVS and CDR2 is FNYEAQ. This sample was taken from a study of T cell responses to AZD1222 COVID-19 vaccine. Study-wide results and caveats: Spike-specific TCR repertoires showed rising breadth and depth after two AZD1222 doses. Mapped onto spike, vaccine-associated CD4 TCRs spanned it and were dominant at 160-218 and 743-854. Donors, mostly white British, included more females; clonal diversity was possibly underestimated.

Produced via immunoSEQ multiplex PCR; TCRdb's table is partial and in-frame only. The sample holds about 150,000 clones, about 87% seen once. The sequences come from peripheral blood, collected 28 days after the second AZD1222 dose. The chain combines TRBV7-6 with TRBJ2-1; 10 nucleotides line up with TRBD2. This clonotype was sampled from an adult who received the AZD1222 COVID-19 vaccine. CDR3 protein: CASSRLLAGLYNEQFF. DNA of the CDR3: TGTGCCAGCAGCCGATTACTAGCGGGGTTATACAATGAGCAGTTCTTC.